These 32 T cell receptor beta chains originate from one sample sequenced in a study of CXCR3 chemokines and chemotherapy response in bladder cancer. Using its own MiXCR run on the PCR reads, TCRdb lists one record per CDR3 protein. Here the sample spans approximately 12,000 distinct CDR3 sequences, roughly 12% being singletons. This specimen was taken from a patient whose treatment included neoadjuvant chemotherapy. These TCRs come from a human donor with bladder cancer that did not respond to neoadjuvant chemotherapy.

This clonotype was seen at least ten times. CDR3 bases: TGTGCCAGTAGTTTCGGGACTTACGAGCAGTACTTC. This encodes CASSFGTYEQYF. This chain links TRBV19 with TRBJ2-7, with D maybe TRBD2 (6 bases). CDR3 length equals 12 residues. Germline assignment: CDR1 LNHDA and CDR2 SQIVND (reference sequence). The V gene lost 5 bases and the J gene lost 4 bases, with 9 bases spanning the gap.

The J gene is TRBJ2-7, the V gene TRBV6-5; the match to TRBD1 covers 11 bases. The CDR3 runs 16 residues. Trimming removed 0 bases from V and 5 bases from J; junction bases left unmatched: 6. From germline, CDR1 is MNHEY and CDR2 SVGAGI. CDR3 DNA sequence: TGTGCCAGCAGTTACTCCGCGGGACAGGGGGTACACGAGCAGTACTTC. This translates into CASSYSAGQGVHEQYF.

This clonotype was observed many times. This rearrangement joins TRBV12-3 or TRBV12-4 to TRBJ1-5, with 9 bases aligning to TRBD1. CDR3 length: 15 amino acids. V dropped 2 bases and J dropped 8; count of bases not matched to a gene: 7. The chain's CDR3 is CASSLRGQGLKPQHF. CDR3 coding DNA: TGTGCCAGCAGTTTAAGGGGACAGGGACTGAAGCCCCAGCATTTT.

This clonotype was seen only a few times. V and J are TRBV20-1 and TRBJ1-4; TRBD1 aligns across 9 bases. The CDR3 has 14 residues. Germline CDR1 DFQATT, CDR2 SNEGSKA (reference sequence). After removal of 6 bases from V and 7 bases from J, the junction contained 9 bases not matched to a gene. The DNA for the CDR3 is TGCAGTGCCCCGGACAGGGGTGGAGGTGAAAAACTGTTTTTT. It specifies CSAPDRGGGEKLFF.

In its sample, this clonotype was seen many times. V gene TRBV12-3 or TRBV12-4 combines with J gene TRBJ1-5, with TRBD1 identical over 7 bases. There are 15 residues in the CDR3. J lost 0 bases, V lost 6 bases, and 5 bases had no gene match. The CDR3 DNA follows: TGTGCCAGCAGCTTCGGACAGGTTAGCAATCAGCCCCAGCATTTT. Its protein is CASSFGQVSNQPQHF.

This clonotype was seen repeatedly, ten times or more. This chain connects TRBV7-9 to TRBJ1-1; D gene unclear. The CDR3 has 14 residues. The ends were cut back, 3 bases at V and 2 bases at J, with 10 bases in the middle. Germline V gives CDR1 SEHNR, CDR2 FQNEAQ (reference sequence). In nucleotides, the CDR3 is TGTGCCAGCAGCTTCGGTTGGGGAAACACTGAAGCTTTCTTT. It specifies CASSFGWGNTEAFF.

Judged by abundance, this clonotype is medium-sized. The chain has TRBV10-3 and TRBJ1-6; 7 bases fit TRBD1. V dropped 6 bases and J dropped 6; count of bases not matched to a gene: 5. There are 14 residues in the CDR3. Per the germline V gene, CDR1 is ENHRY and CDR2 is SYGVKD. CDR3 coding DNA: TGTGCCATCAGGGATGGGACAGTTAATTCACCCCTCCACTTT. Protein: CAIRDGTVNSPLHF.

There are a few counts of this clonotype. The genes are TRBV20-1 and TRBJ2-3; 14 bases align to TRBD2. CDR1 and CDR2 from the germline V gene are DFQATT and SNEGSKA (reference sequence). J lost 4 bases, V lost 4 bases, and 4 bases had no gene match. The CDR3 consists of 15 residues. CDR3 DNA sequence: TGCAGTGCTATAGGGACTAGCGGGAGTTCAGATACGCAGTATTTT. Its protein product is CSAIGTSGSSDTQYF.

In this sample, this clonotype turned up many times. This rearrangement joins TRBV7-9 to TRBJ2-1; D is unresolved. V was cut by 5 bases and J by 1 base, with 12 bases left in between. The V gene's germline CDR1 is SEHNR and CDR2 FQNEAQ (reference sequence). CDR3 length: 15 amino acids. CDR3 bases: TGTGCCAGCAGCCTATTAACTGGATCCTACAATGAGCAGTTCTTC. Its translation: CASSLLTGSYNEQFF.

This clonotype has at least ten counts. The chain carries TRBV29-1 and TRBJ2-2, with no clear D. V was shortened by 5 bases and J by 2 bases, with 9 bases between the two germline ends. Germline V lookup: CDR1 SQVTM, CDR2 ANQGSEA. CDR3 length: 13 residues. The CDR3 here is CSVLRANTGELFF. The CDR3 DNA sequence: TGCAGCGTTCTACGGGCAAACACCGGGGAGCTGTTTTTT.

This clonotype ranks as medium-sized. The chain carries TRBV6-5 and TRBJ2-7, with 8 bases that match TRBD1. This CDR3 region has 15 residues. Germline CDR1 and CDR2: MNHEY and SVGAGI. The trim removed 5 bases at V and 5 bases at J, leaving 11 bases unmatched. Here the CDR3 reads CASSRDRPEFDEQYF. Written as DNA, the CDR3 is TGTGCCAGCAGTCGGGACAGGCCGGAGTTTGACGAGCAGTACTTC.

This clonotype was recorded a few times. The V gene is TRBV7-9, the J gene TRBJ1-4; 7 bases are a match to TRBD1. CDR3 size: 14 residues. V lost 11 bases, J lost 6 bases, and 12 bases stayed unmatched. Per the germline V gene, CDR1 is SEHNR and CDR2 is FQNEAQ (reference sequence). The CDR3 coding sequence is TGTGCCCCGAAGGGGGCCAGGGAATATGAAAAACTGTTTTTT. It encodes CAPKGAREYEKLFF. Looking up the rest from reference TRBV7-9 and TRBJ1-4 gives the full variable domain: DTGVSQNPRHKITKRGQNVTFRCDPISEHNRLYWYRQTLGQGPEFLTYFQNEAQLEKSRLLSDRFSAERPKGSFSTLEIQRTEQGDSAMYLCAPKGAREYEKLFFGSGTQLSVL.

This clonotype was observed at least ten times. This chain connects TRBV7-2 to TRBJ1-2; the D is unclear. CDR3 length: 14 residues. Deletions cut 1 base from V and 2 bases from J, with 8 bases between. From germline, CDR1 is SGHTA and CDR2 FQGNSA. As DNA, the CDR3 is TGTGCCAGCAGCTTAGAGGCGAGGAACTATGGCTACACCTTC. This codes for CASSLEARNYGYTF.

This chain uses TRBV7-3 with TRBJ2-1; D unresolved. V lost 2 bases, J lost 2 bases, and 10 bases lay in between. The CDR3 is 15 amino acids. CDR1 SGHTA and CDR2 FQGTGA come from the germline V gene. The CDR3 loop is CASSLDPSTYNEQFF. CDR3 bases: TGTGCCAGCAGCTTAGATCCCAGCACCTACAATGAGCAGTTCTTC.

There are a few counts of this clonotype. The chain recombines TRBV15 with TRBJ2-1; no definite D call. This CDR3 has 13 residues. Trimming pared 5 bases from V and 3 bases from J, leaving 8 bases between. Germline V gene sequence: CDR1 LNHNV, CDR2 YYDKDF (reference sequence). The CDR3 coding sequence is TGTGCCACCAGCCCCTTGAGCTACAATGAGCAGTTCTTC. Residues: CATSPLSYNEQFF. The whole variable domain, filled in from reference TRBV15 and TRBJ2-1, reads DAMVIQNPRYQVTQFGKPVTLSCSQTLNHNVMYWYQQKSSQAPKLLFHYYDKDFNNEADTPDNFQSRRPNTSFCFLDIRSPGLGDTAMYLCATSPLSYNEQFFGPGTRLTVL.

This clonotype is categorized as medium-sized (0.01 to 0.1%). As DNA, the CDR3 is TGTGCCAGTAGTCCTGGGACAGCTTACACCGGGGAGCTGTTTTTT. Translation gives CASSPGTAYTGELFF. The V call is TRBV19, the J call TRBJ2-2; 7 nucleotides agree with TRBD1. Germline CDR1 is LNHDA and CDR2 is SQIVND (reference sequence). V trimming: 5 bases; J trimming: 3 bases; junction bases outside the gene matches: 6. The CDR3 is made up of 15 amino acids.

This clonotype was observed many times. This chain's CDR3 is CASSLADRVTEAFF. DNA of the CDR3: TGTGCCAGCAGCTTGGCTGACAGGGTCACTGAAGCTTTCTTT. The chain uses TRBV5-6 and TRBJ1-1; 7 bases align to TRBD1. This CDR3 is 14 amino acids long. Germline V CDR1 and CDR2: SGHDT, YYEEEE. Trimming removed 0 bases from V and 4 bases from J; junction bases left unmatched: 3. The whole variable domain, remainder taken from reference TRBV5-6 and TRBJ1-1, is DAGVTQSPTHLIKTRGQQVTLRCSPKSGHDTVSWYQQALGQGPQFIFQYYEEEERQRGNFPDRFSGHQFPNYSSELNVNALLLGDSALYLCASSLADRVTEAFFGQGTRLTVV.

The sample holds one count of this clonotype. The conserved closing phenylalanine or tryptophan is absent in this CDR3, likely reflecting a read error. CDR3 bases: TGTGCCAGCAGCTTAGCGGCCCTTGCCTACGAGCAGTACCTC. As protein: CASSLAALAYEQYL. The chain has TRBV13 and TRBJ2-7; D is undetermined. V was cut by 1 base and J by 2 bases, with 9 bases left in between. This CDR3 region has 14 residues. Germline lookup yields CDR1 PRHDT and CDR2 FYEKMQ (reference sequence).

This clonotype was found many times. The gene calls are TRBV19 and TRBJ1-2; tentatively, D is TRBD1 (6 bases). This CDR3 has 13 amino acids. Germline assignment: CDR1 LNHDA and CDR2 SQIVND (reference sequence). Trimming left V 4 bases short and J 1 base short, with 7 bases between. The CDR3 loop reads CASSKDSNYGYTF. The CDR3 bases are TGTGCCAGTAGTAAGGACAGTAACTATGGCTACACCTTC. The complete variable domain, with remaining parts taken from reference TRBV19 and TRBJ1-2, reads DGGITQSPKYLFRKEGQNVTLSCEQNLNHDAMYWYRQDPGQGLRLIYYSQIVNDFQKGDIAEGYSVSREKKESFPLTVTSAQKNPTAFYLCASSKDSNYGYTFGSGTRLTVV.

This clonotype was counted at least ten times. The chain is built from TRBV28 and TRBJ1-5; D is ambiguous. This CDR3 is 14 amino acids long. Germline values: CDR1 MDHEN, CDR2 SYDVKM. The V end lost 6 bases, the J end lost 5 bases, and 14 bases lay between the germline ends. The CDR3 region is CASSLDTFYQPQHF. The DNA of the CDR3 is TGTGCCAGCAGCCTCGACACCTTTTATCAGCCCCAGCATTTT.

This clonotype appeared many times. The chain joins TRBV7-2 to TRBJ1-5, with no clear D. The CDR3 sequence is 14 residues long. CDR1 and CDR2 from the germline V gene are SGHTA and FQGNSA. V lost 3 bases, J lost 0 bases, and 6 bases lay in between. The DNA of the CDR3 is TGTGCCAGCAGCTTCCCGACTAGCAATCAGCCCCAGCATTTT. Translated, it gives CASSFPTSNQPQHF.

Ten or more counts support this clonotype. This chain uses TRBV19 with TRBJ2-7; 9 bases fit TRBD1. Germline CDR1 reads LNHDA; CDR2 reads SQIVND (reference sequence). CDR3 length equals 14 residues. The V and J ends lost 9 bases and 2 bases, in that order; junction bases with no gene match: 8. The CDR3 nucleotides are TGTGCCAGCCGAGCGAACAGGGGGCCCTACGAGCAGTACTTC. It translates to CASRANRGPYEQYF.

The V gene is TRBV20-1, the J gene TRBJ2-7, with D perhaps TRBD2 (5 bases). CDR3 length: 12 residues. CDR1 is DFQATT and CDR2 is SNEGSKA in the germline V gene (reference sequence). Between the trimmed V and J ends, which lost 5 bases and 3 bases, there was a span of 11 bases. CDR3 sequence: CSAGRVDYEQYF. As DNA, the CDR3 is TGCAGTGCTGGGAGAGTGGACTACGAGCAGTACTTC.

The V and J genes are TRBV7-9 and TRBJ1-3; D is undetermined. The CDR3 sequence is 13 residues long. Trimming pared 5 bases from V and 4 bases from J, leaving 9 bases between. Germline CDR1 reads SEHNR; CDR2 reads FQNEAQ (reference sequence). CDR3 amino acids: CASSPIGGNTIYF. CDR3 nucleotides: TGTGCCAGCAGCCCAATAGGGGGAAACACCATATATTTT.

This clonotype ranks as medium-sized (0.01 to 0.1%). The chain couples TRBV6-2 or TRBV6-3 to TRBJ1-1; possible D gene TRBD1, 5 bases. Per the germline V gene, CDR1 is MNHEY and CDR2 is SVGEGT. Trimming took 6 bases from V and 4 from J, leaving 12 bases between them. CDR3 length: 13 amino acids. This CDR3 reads CASRGGVGTEAFF. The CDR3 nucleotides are TGTGCCAGCAGGGGAGGGGTGGGCACTGAAGCTTTCTTT.

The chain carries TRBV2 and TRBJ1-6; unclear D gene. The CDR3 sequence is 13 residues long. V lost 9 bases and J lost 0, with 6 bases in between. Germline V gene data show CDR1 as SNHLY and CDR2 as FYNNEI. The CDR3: CARASSYNSPLHF. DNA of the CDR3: TGTGCCAGAGCGAGCTCCTATAATTCACCCCTCCACTTT.

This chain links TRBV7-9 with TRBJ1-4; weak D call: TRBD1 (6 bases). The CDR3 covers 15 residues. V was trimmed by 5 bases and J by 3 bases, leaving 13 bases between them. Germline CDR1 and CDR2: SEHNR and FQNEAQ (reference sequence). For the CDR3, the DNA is TGTGCCAGCAGCGAACAGGGTCCGGCTAATGAAAAACTGTTTTTT. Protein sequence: CASSEQGPANEKLFF.

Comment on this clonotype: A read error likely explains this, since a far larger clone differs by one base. CDR3 loop: CASSLGREAFF. The CDR3 bases are TGTGCCAGCAGCTTGGGTAGAGAAGCTTTCTTT. This chain uses TRBV5-6 with TRBJ1-1; D gene unclear. The CDR3 is 11 residues long. Germline V gives CDR1 SGHDT, CDR2 YYEEEE. Trimming pared 0 bases from V and 8 bases from J, leaving 5 bases between.

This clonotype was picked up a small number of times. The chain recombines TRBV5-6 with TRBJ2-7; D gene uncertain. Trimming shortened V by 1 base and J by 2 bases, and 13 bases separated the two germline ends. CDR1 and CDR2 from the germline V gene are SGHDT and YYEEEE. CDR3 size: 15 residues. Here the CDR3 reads CASSLLLTGAYEQYF. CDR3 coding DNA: TGTGCCAGCAGCTTGTTATTGACTGGGGCCTACGAGCAGTACTTC.

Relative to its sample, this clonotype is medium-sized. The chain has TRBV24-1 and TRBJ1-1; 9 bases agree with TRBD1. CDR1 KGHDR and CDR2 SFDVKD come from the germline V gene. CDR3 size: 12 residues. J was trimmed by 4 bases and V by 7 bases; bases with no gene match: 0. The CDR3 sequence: CATRDRGTEAFF. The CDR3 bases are TGTGCCACCAGGGACAGGGGCACTGAAGCTTTCTTT.

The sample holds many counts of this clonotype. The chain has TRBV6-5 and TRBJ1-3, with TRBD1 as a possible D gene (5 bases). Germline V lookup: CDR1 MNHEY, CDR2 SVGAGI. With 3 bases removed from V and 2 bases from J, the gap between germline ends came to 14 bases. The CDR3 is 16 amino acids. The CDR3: CASSYGEGRTGNTIYF. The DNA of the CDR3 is TGTGCCAGCAGTTATGGAGAGGGGCGAACTGGAAACACCATATATTTT.

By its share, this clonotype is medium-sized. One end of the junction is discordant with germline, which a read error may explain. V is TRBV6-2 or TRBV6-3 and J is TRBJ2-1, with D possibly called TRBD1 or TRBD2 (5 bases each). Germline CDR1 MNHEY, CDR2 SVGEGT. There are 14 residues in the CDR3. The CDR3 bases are TGTGCCAGCATTTACGGGACGGTCGGGAATGAGCAGTTCTTC. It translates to CASIYGTVGNEQFF.